The text below deals with one T cell receptor (beta chain). Methods used by the authors: Scientists estimated how many nucleated cells there were by amplifying reference gene primers. Only in-frame clones appear in the TCRdb table, and some are missing; sequencing was by immunoSEQ multiplex PCR. D and trimming come from the DNA, and the V and J calls and clone size come from that table. The table records under 250,000 clones, less than 85% of them present only once. Trimming took off 0 bases at V and 3 bases at J, with 9 bases between the two ends. Germline V CDR1 and CDR2: ENHRY, SYGVKD. CDR3 size: 15 residues. The entry originates in a study of blood T cell repertoires in COVID-19. Study context: Collection of acute and convalescent COVID-19 samples took place in the United States, Italy and Spain. Sample material is recorded as cDNA or gDNA derived from T cells, B-cell-depleted T cells, or PBMCs.

The TCR originated in a woman in her 70s with acute or convalescent COVID-19. The sequenced material came from peripheral blood. The rearrangement joins TRBV10-3 to TRBJ1-3; a weak D match, TRBD1 (5 bases). The CDR3 here is CAISESPGLGNTIYF. DNA of the CDR3: TGTGCCATCAGTGAGTCTCCAGGGCTTGGAAACACCATATATTTT.